This T cell receptor beta chain was retrieved from a study of blood T cell repertoires in COVID-19. Study overall: Nucleic acid was either cDNA or gDNA, and it came from T cells, B-cell-depleted T cells, or PBMCs.

J was trimmed by 2 bases and V by 0 bases; bases with no gene match: 2. In germline, CDR1 is SGHRS, CDR2 YFSETQ. CDR3 size: 15 residues. Original processing notes: Scientists estimated how many nucleated cells there were by amplifying reference gene primers. The repertoire was sequenced with immunoSEQ multiplex PCR; TCRdb's copy has only in-frame clones and lacks some. The DNA gave D and trimming, while V, J and clone size come from that table. The table lists roughly 150,000 clones, about four fifths of them singletons. This clone was picked up a small number of times. Sequencing was carried out using peripheral blood. The chain recombines TRBV5-1 with TRBJ1-1; 9 bases are a match to TRBD1. The source is a man between 70 and 80 years old who had recovered from COVID-19. CDR3 in amino acids: CASSLVTGGNTEAFF. The DNA of the CDR3 is TGCGCCAGCAGCTTGGTGACAGGGGGTAACACTGAAGCTTTCTTT. Full variable domain (missing parts from reference TRBV5-1 and TRBJ1-1): KAGVTQTPRYLIKTRGQQVTLSCSPISGHRSVSWYQQTPGQGLQFLFEYFSETQRNKGNFPGRFSGRQFSNSRSEMNVSTLELGDSALYLCASSLVTGGNTEAFFGQGTRLTVV.